This T cell receptor (beta chain) was captured by sequencing in a study of blood T cell repertoires in COVID-19. This clone was observed a single time. Per the study methods: For nucleated cells, counts were estimated from reference gene primer amplification. Assay used: immunoSEQ multiplex PCR; TCRdb lists only in-frame clones, some missing. That table gives V, J and clone size, and the DNA gave D and trimming. The top ten clones hold approximately 8.1% of a sample with under 250,000 clones, almost 85% of them seen once. The CDR3 is 14 residues long. Per germline, CDR1 KGHDR and CDR2 SFDVKD. The V segment lost 7 bases and the J segment 5 bases; nucleotides outside the gene matches: 1.

The chain is built from TRBV24-1 and TRBJ2-1; 13 bases map to TRBD2. The sequence came from a woman aged 45-60 years with active or convalescent COVID-19. Sample: peripheral blood. This CDR3 is CATRGTSGDNEQFF. The CDR3 nucleotides read TGTGCCACCAGGGGGACTAGCGGGGACAATGAGCAGTTCTTC.